A selection of T cell receptor beta chains follows, all from one sample in a study of cytotoxic CD8 clonotypes in ibrutinib-treated CLL. Sequenced by immunoSEQ multiplex PCR; TCRdb stores in-frame clones only, minus some. The sample includes more than 200,000 clones, around 75% of them seen just once. Sequenced material: PBMCs, taken after 12 months of ibrutinib treatment. The receptors stem from a human donor with chronic lymphocytic leukemia. CDR3s include the opening cysteine and the closing phenylalanine or tryptophan.

cdr3_length v_call cdr3_aa
14 TRBV9 CASSGVSQGYEQYF
14 TRBV5-5 CASSPRGATDTQYF
14 TRBV9 CASSVDPGGYGYTF
13 TRBV27 CASSLTGTTEAFF
16 TRBV6-5 CASSYGIVRLNTEAFF
15 TRBV2 CASGEGDRVPGELFF
17 TRBV11-2 CASSRIRGGGNNSPLHF
16 TRBV30 CAWSVRLSVTNYGYTF
13 TRBV29-1 CSGQSRENYGYTF
12 TRBV6-5 CASSEGQFGYTF
11 TRBV30 CAWSVRLGVTF
15 TRBV2 CASKPDRTSSYEQYF
15 TRBV19 CASSIFGEGNTEAFF
15 TRBV11-2 CASSHWTVNTGELFF
16 TRBV11-3 CASSNSGQGASYEQYF
14 TRBV6-4 CASSELAGYNEQFF
13 TRBV30 CAWSRDSLYGYTF
14 TRBV5-1 CASSLDYLFDEQYF
16 TRBV29-1 CSVDSKSEQTNYGYTF
15 TRBV7-2 CASSYTTGSNQPQHF
17 TRBV10-3 CAISPRPLEALTDTQYF
18 TRBV4-3 CASSQDGTTGWMNTEAFF